These T cell receptor beta chains were read from a single sample in a study of cytomegalovirus exposure and HLA in healthy donors. The protocol was immunoSEQ multiplex PCR, while the TCRdb copy is restricted to in-frame clones and leaves out a portion. The sample contains 140,000 to 150,000 clones, roughly 92% of which appear only once. The sequencing sample was made of PBMCs. Receptor source: a man between 18 and 29 years old in good health and CMV-seronegative. Each CDR3 is given with its conserved first and last residue. A D gene is named only where the DNA matches it firmly. Part of the rows lack a size; the others show once, few, many or a class for expanded clones.

d_call j_call clone_size v_call cdr3_aa cdr3_nt
TRBD1 TRBJ1-1 - TRBV9 CASSVSPDRGNEAFF TGTGCCAGCAGCGTATCCCCTGACAGGGGGAACGAAGCTTTCTTT
TRBD2 TRBJ2-5 once TRBV9 CASSVVPTSGYETQYF TGTGCCAGCAGCGTAGTTCCGACTAGCGGGTATGAGACCCAGTACTTC
TRBD1 TRBJ1-2 once TRBV19 CASTYEGITDRGPGYTF TGTGCCAGTACCTATGAGGGTATTACGGACAGGGGACCTGGCTACACCTTC
- TRBJ1-1 - TRBV27 CASSYRENTEAFF TGTGCCAGCAGTTACAGGGAAAACACTGAAGCTTTCTTT
TRBD1 TRBJ1-5 once TRBV6-5 CASSWTGVDQPQHF TGTGCCAGCTCCTGGACAGGGGTGGATCAGCCCCAGCATTTT
TRBD2 TRBJ2-1 - TRBV7-8 CASRPGLANNEQFF TGTGCCAGCAGGCCGGGACTAGCAAACAATGAGCAGTTCTTC
- TRBJ2-6 - TRBV7-9 CASSLGGQWGPNVLTF TGTGCCAGCAGCTTAGGGGGACAATGGGGTCCCAACGTCCTGACTTTC
- TRBJ1-2 - TRBV7-3 CASSSGFTYGYTF TGTGCCAGCAGCTCAGGGTTTACCTATGGCTACACCTTC
TRBD1 TRBJ1-4 - TRBV2 CASSDRTTGGVEKLFF TGTGCCAGCAGTGACCGAACGACAGGGGGAGTTGAAAAACTGTTTTTT
TRBD2 TRBJ2-3 - TRBV27 CASSRTSGRAGDTQYF TGTGCCAGCAGTAGGACTAGCGGGAGGGCCGGGGATACGCAGTATTTT
- TRBJ1-1 - TRBV9 CASSVLGDEAFF TGTGCCAGCAGCGTACTAGGTGATGAAGCTTTCTTT
TRBD1 TRBJ2-6 - TRBV5-6 CASSSGTDNSGANVLTF TGTGCCAGCAGCTCGGGGACAGATAACTCTGGGGCCAACGTCCTGACTTTC
- TRBJ2-5 - TRBV6-6 CASSSPSETQYF TGTGCCAGCAGTTCCCCGTCGGAGACCCAGTACTTC
- TRBJ2-2 once TRBV15 CATSTSGPGELFF TGTGCCACCAGCACAAGCGGGCCCGGGGAGCTGTTTTTT
- TRBJ2-6 - TRBV28 CASKKAGTGANVLTF TGTGCCAGTAAAAAGGCGGGAACTGGGGCCAACGTCCTGACTTTC